Listed below are T cell receptor beta chains from one sample, sequenced in a study of T cell responses to AZD1222 COVID-19 vaccine. Clones were sequenced by immunoSEQ multiplex PCR, and TCRdb holds only the in-frame ones, with some missing. In the table there are roughly 150,000 clones, approximately 90% of which are singletons. Material: peripheral blood, obtained 28 days after the second AZD1222 dose. These receptors were collected from an adult who received the AZD1222 COVID-19 vaccine. CDR3s include the opening cysteine and the closing phenylalanine or tryptophan. D genes are given only for firm matches. Clone size appears in some rows only: once, few, many, or a class for an expanded clone.

>-|TRBV7-9|-|TRBJ1-1
CASNRAGIKDTEAFF
TGTGCCAGCAACCGGGCAGGGATCAAGGACACTGAAGCTTTCTTT
>-|TRBV4-3|once|TRBJ1-2
CASSQDRAELYGYTF
TGCGCCAGCAGCCAAGATCGGGCAGAATTGTATGGCTACACCTTC
>TRBD2|TRBV19|-|TRBJ2-3
CASSPRGAGLAGGLDTQYF
TGTGCCAGTAGTCCGAGGGGGGCCGGACTAGCGGGAGGGCTAGATACGCAGTATTTT
>-|TRBV7-3|-|TRBJ1-1
CASSLSRDGEAFF
TGTGCCAGCAGCTTAAGTAGGGACGGCGAAGCTTTCTTT
>-|TRBV19|once|TRBJ1-2
CASSLVHRDIYGYTF
TGTGCCAGTAGTTTAGTCCACCGGGACATCTATGGCTACACCTTC
>-|TRBV24-1|-|TRBJ2-1
CATSDSGTPEQFF
TGTGCCACCAGTGATTCCGGGACGCCCGAGCAGTTCTTC
>TRBD1|TRBV7-9|-|TRBJ2-2
CASSSPGTGRAGELFF
TGTGCCAGCAGCTCTCCGGGGACAGGGAGAGCCGGGGAGCTGTTTTTT
>TRBD1|TRBV7-6|-|TRBJ2-2
CASSSGTGYATGELFF
TGTGCCAGCAGCTCAGGGACAGGCTATGCCACCGGGGAGCTGTTTTTT
>TRBD2|TRBV4-3|-|TRBJ2-1
CASSHQTSGADNEQFF
TGCGCCAGCAGCCATCAGACTAGCGGGGCTGACAATGAGCAGTTCTTC
>-|TRBV6-5|-|TRBJ1-2
CASAIRGFNYGYTF
TGTGCCAGCGCCATTAGGGGGTTTAACTATGGCTACACCTTC
>-|TRBV11-2|once|TRBJ1-5
CASSLDRNSNQPQHF
TGTGCCAGCAGCTTAGACCGAAATAGCAATCAGCCCCAGCATTTT
>-|TRBV29-1|-|TRBJ1-1
CSVRNTEAFF
TGCAGCGTCCGGAACACTGAAGCTTTCTTT
>TRBD1|TRBV28|-|TRBJ2-7
CASSFPSDRVSSYEQYF
TGTGCCAGCAGTTTTCCCTCGGACAGGGTAAGCTCCTACGAGCAGTACTTC
>TRBD2|TRBV6-6|-|TRBJ2-5
CATSTSGGLQETQYF
TGTGCCACCTCAACTAGCGGGGGACTTCAAGAGACCCAGTACTTC
>-|TRBV19|-|TRBJ1-6
CASTDGAAGNSPLHF
TGTGCCAGTACCGACGGGGCCGCTGGGAATTCACCCCTCCACTTT
>TRBD2|TRBV6-1|-|TRBJ2-1
CASSDELAGDNEQFF
TGTGCCAGCAGTGACGAACTAGCGGGAGATAATGAGCAGTTCTTC
>TRBD1|TRBV12-3/TRBV12-4|-|TRBJ1-2
CASRIQGASGYTF
TGTGCCAGCAGGATACAGGGGGCGAGTGGCTACACCTTC
>-|TRBV28|-|TRBJ1-2
CASSLWGVLSGYTF
TGTGCCAGCAGTTTATGGGGGGTTCTTTCTGGCTACACCTTC
>TRBD2|TRBV3-1/TRBV3-2|-|TRBJ2-3
CASSQGGPRPRGDTDTQYF
TGTGCCAGCAGCCAAGGCGGTCCTCGGCCCCGGGGGGATACAGATACGCAGTATTTT
>-|TRBV19|-|TRBJ1-1
CASSIGQLNTEAFF
TGTGCCAGTAGTATAGGACAGCTGAACACTGAAGCTTTCTTT
>TRBD1|TRBV25-1|-|TRBJ2-3
CASTQRGQGRSTDTQYF
TGTGCCAGCACCCAGAGGGGACAGGGCCGGAGCACAGATACGCAGTATTTT
>TRBD1|TRBV5-4|once|TRBJ1-1
CASSNFLGQGSPEAFF
TGTGCCAGCAGCAATTTTTTGGGACAGGGAAGTCCTGAAGCTTTCTTT
>TRBD2|TRBV9|-|TRBJ2-3
CASSVSGGRSDTQYF
TGTGCCAGCAGCGTATCGGGCGGGAGAAGTGATACGCAGTATTTT
>-|TRBV6-4|-|TRBJ1-1
CASSPGASGYTEAFF
TGTGCCAGCAGCCCCGGGGCCTCGGGGTATACTGAAGCTTTCTTT
>-|TRBV19|once|TRBJ1-2
CASSIRDYGYTF
TGTGCCAGTAGTATTAGGGACTATGGCTACACCTTC
>-|TRBV2|-|TRBJ1-2
CASSAGNYGYTF
TGTGCCAGCAGTGCAGGAAACTATGGCTACACCTTC
>TRBD1|TRBV7-9|-|TRBJ1-2
CASSPIDRDFNYGYTF
TGTGCCAGCAGCCCGATTGACAGGGACTTTAACTATGGCTACACCTTC
>-|TRBV19|once|TRBJ1-4
CASRRREDEKLFF
TGTGCCAGTAGAAGGAGGGAAGATGAAAAACTGTTTTTT
>-|TRBV7-3|-|TRBJ1-1
CASSSTLPGMTNTEAFF
TGTGCCAGCAGCTCCACTCTTCCGGGGATGACGAACACTGAAGCTTTCTTT
>TRBD1|TRBV7-2|-|TRBJ2-5
CASSLYRGFRETQYF
TGTGCCAGCAGCTTATACAGGGGATTTAGGGAGACCCAGTACTTC
>-|TRBV7-9|-|TRBJ2-1
CASSPEWRNEQFF
TGTGCCAGCAGCCCCGAGTGGAGGAATGAGCAGTTCTTC
>-|TRBV28|-|TRBJ1-2
CASSPAGPLYGYTF
TGTGCCAGCAGTCCCGCAGGGCCCCTCTATGGCTACACCTTC
>-|TRBV18|-|TRBJ1-2
CASSPTTNPSNYGYTF
TGTGCCAGCTCACCGACGACAAATCCCTCTAACTATGGCTACACCTTC
>-|TRBV19|-|TRBJ1-1
CASSIGRATEAFF
TGTGCCAGTAGTATTGGCAGGGCCACTGAAGCTTTCTTT
>-|TRBV6-4|-|TRBJ2-2
CASSQAGENTGELFF
TGTGCCAGCAGTCAGGCAGGGGAGAACACCGGGGAGCTGTTTTTT
>-|TRBV9|-|TRBJ1-2
CASSVGGRTYGYTF
TGTGCCAGCAGCGTAGGCGGAAGGACCTATGGCTACACCTTC
>TRBD2|TRBV19|once|TRBJ2-1
CASRRTSGNNEQFF
TGTGCCAGTAGGCGGACTAGCGGGAACAATGAGCAGTTCTTC
>-|TRBV18|-|TRBJ2-2
CASSLWGTSVTGELFF
TGTGCCAGCTCACTGTGGGGCACCTCGGTCACCGGGGAGCTGTTTTTT
>TRBD1|TRBV19|-|TRBJ1-3
CASPGQGFGNTIYF
TGTGCCAGTCCGGGACAGGGGTTTGGAAACACCATATATTTT
>-|TRBV29-1|-|TRBJ1-2
CSDLGAGYTF
TGCAGCGACCTCGGGGCAGGCTACACCTTC
>TRBD1|TRBV27|-|TRBJ2-1
CASSSGQGGRHNEQFF
TGTGCCAGCAGTTCGGGACAGGGGGGTCGACACAATGAGCAGTTCTTC
>TRBD1|TRBV28|-|TRBJ2-2
CASSSGGANTGELFF
TGTGCCAGCAGTTCAGGGGGCGCGAACACCGGGGAGCTGTTTTTT